This record concerns one T cell receptor (beta chain) sequence. This sample was taken from a study of PD-L1 blockade in urothelial cancer. Libraries were prepared by immunoSEQ multiplex PCR; TCRdb keeps only in-frame clonotypes and omits some of them. The sample carries about 110,000 clones, around 93% recorded once. Germline CDR1 and CDR2: LNHDA and SQIVND (reference sequence). After removal of 6 bases from V and 8 bases from J, the junction contained 12 bases not matched to a gene. The CDR3 spans 15 residues. Sample time point: peripheral blood 6 weeks after treatment start. Sequencing was performed on PBMCs, taken around atezolizumab (anti-PD-L1) treatment. V and J are TRBV19 and TRBJ2-1, with TRBD2 identical over 8 bases. This TCR was sampled from a man in his sixties with urothelial cancer. CDR3 in DNA: TGTGCCAGTAGCCCTAAAGGCGGGAGGAGGGATGAGCAGTTCTTC. The encoded protein is CASSPKGGRRDEQFF.